The clone carrying this TCR beta chain was recorded a few times. TCRdb re-derived calls from the 5' RACE reads in MiXCR, one entry per CDR3 protein. Of about 500,000 distinct CDR3 sequences listed, 13% to 15% are singletons. This entry belongs to a study of identical twins. J was trimmed by 4 bases and V by 1 base; bases with no gene match: 8. Germline values: CDR1 MNHNS, CDR2 SASEGT. CDR3 length: 17 amino acids. The data were also submitted as part of a second study, on yellow fever vaccine responses in identical twins.

This receptor was identified in a woman younger than 30 in good health. The rearrangement joins TRBV6-1 to TRBJ2-1; 9 bases are shared with TRBD2. What was sequenced was CD4+ T cells sorted from blood. In nucleotides, the CDR3 is TGTGCCAGCAGTGAAGAGGCGGGGGGGCCAGAGTACAATGAGCAGTTCTTC. Translation gives CASSEEAGGPEYNEQFF.